These 25 T cell receptor beta chains share one sample of origin, sequenced in a study of T cells after yellow fever vaccination. TCRdb reprocessed the 5' RACE reads via MiXCR and lists one record per CDR3 protein. The sample includes roughly 32,000 distinct CDR3 sequences, 6.6% of them seen just once. The material sequenced was PBMCs, either bulk or a sorted T-cell subset (CD4+, CD8+, memory, or dextramer-sorted; not recorded which), taken on the day of the first yellow fever vaccination. Source of these receptors: a man younger than 35 who received the YFV17D yellow fever vaccine.

This clonotype occurred many times. V gene TRBV27 combines with J gene TRBJ1-2; unclear D gene. The CDR3 totals 15 residues. Trimming stripped 1 base from V and 0 bases from J, with 9 bases between. Germline CDR1 MNHEY, CDR2 SMNVEV (reference sequence). The DNA of the CDR3 is TGTGCCAGCAGTTTATTACTGTCACCTAACTATGGCTACACCTTC. It yields the protein CASSLLLSPNYGYTF.

This clonotype was picked up many times. The chain is built from TRBV18 and TRBJ1-1, with TRBD1 matching 10 bases. Trimming at V came to 4 bases and at J to 5 bases, leaving 7 bases not matched to a gene. Germline V gene data show CDR1 as KGHSH and CDR2 as LQKENI. The CDR3 consists of 15 residues. CDR3 protein: CASSRSGTGETEAFF. Written as DNA, the CDR3 is TGTGCCAGCTCACGCTCCGGGACAGGGGAGACTGAAGCTTTCTTT.

In its sample, this clonotype was seen many times. The V gene is TRBV28, the J gene TRBJ1-1; 8 bases are a match to TRBD1. CDR1 is MDHEN and CDR2 is SYDVKM in the germline V gene. This CDR3 region has 14 residues. The V gene end was trimmed by 8 bases and the J gene end by 6 bases; junction bases not matched to a gene: 11. The DNA for the CDR3 is TGTGCCAGCCCTCCCCGGACAGGGCGAGCTGAAGCTTTCTTT. Amino acids: CASPPRTGRAEAFF.

This CDR3 reads CASSSPFGGNSPLHF. The CDR3 DNA follows: TGTGCCAGCAGTTCGCCCTTTGGGGGAAATTCACCCCTCCACTTT. This chain uses TRBV27 with TRBJ1-6, with a weak D call TRBD1 (5 bases). There are 15 residues in the CDR3. From germline, CDR1 is MNHEY and CDR2 SMNVEV (reference sequence). V lost 4 bases, J lost 7 bases, and 14 bases lay in between.

This clonotype was detected ten times or more. The rearrangement joins TRBV7-2 to TRBJ1-4; 8 positions agree with TRBD1. The J segment lost 5 bases and the V segment lost 2 bases, leaving 4 bases of the junction unmatched. Germline-derived CDR1 and CDR2 are SGHTA and FQGNSA. This CDR3 has 15 amino acids. CDR3 sequence (DNA): TGTGCCAGCAGCTTACAGGACAGGGTCAATGAAAAACTGTTTTTT. This codes for CASSLQDRVNEKLFF.

The sample holds a few counts of this clonotype. V gene TRBV18 combines with J gene TRBJ1-2; TRBD1 aligns across 8 bases. The CDR3 has 15 amino acids. The V segment lost 3 bases and the J segment 2 bases; nucleotides outside the gene matches: 5. CDR1 is KGHSH and CDR2 is LQKENI in the germline V gene. The DNA for the CDR3 is TGTGCCAGCTCACCTCGGACAGGGACAAACTATGGCTACACCTTC. It codes for CASSPRTGTNYGYTF.

This clonotype was counted many times. This sequence joins TRBV7-3 and TRBJ2-1, with a possible D match to TRBD1 (5 bases). The germline V and J ends were trimmed by 5 bases and 7 bases, with 18 bases remaining between them. This CDR3 has 15 amino acids. Per the germline V gene, CDR1 is SGHTA and CDR2 is FQGTGA. The CDR3 here is CASSRGTGPWNEQFF. CDR3 sequence (DNA): TGTGCCAGCAGCCGAGGCACAGGCCCATGGAATGAGCAGTTCTTC. The whole variable domain, remainder taken from reference TRBV7-3 and TRBJ2-1, is GAGVSQTPSNKVTEKGKYVELRCDPISGHTALYWYRQSLGQGPEFLIYFQGTGAADDSGLPNDRFFAVRPEGSVSTLKIQRTERGDSAVYLCASSRGTGPWNEQFFGPGTRLTVL.

This clonotype was found many times. The junction and the germline gene differ at one end; a read error may be behind it. The V call is TRBV28, the J call TRBJ1-2; 9 bases line up with TRBD1. The CDR3 spans 13 residues. Germline CDR1 MDHEN, CDR2 SYDVKM. DNA for the CDR3: TGTGCCAGCAGTTTAGGGGGACAGGGAAAAGTGGCCTTC. Encoded protein: CASSLGGQGKVAF.

This clonotype was seen at least ten times. The chain uses TRBV7-6 and TRBJ1-6; 9 bases map to TRBD1. The germline V gene encodes CDR1 SGHVS and CDR2 FNYEAQ. J lost 7 bases, V lost 2 bases, and 3 bases had no gene match. CDR3 length: 15 amino acids. Here the CDR3 reads CASSLRDRDNSPLHF. The CDR3 coding sequence is TGTGCCAGCAGCTTACGGGACAGGGACAATTCACCCCTCCACTTT.

This clonotype has a count of ten or more. The chain has TRBV5-1 and TRBJ2-2, with D possibly being TRBD1 (6 bases). Germline V gene sequence: CDR1 SGHRS, CDR2 YFSETQ. V was pared by 2 bases and J by 5 bases, with 19 bases between. The CDR3 spans 17 residues. CDR3 nucleotides: TGCGCCAGCAGCTTCTCACCCCGGGACATTGAGACCGGGGAGCTGTTTTTT. It yields the protein CASSFSPRDIETGELFF.

This clonotype was seen at least ten times. This sequence joins TRBV7-2 and TRBJ2-7; no definite D call. The CDR3 runs to 15 residues. Germline loops: CDR1 SGHTA, CDR2 FQGNSA. Trimming took 5 bases from V and 0 from J, leaving 14 bases between them. The CDR3 reads CASSANRHSSYEQYF. The CDR3, as DNA: TGTGCCAGCAGCGCGAACAGACATAGCTCCTACGAGCAGTACTTC.

This clonotype has a count of ten or more. V is TRBV20-1 and J is TRBJ1-5; D call uncertain. Trimming cost V 3 bases and J 5 bases, with 8 bases left between them. The CDR3 contains 12 residues. Per the germline V gene, CDR1 is DFQATT and CDR2 is SNEGSKA (reference sequence). CDR3 sequence (DNA): TGCAGTGCTAGTAGGACGGATCAGCCCCAGCATTTT. The encoded protein is CSASRTDQPQHF.

CDR3 sequence: CASRTGVNQPQHF. The CDR3 DNA is TGCGCCAGCCGAACAGGGGTGAATCAGCCCCAGCATTTT. This sequence joins TRBV5-1 and TRBJ1-5, with 7 positions matching TRBD1. V shed 7 bases and J 4 bases; nucleotides not matched to a gene: 5. Germline CDR1 reads SGHRS; CDR2 reads YFSETQ. The CDR3 consists of 13 residues.

This clonotype was seen ten or more times. The chain has TRBV5-1 and TRBJ2-1, with D possibly TRBD2 on 5 matching bases. This CDR3 contains 15 residues. Germline V gene data show CDR1 as SGHRS and CDR2 as YFSETQ. V was clipped by 2 bases and J by 1 base, with 10 bases between them. CDR3 amino acids: CASSLSGSSYNEQFF. CDR3 coding DNA: TGCGCCAGCAGCTTAAGCGGCTCTTCCTACAATGAGCAGTTCTTC.

To note about this clonotype: This may come from a read error, since a much larger clone is one base off. V is TRBV3-1 and J is TRBJ2-3, with TRBD2 matching over 15 bases. Germline V lookup: CDR1 LGHDT, CDR2 YNNKEL (reference sequence). The CDR3 is 15 residues long. The CDR3 DNA is TGTGCCTGCAGCCGGACTAGCGGGGGGGCAGATACGCAGTATTTT. This translates into CACSRTSGGADTQYF.

This clonotype occurred a few times. The chain employs TRBV5-1 and TRBJ2-5, with TRBD1 matching over 12 bases. The CDR3 is 14 residues long. The V and J ends lost 4 bases and 4 bases, in that order; junction bases with no gene match: 2. Germline values: CDR1 SGHRS, CDR2 YFSETQ. CDR3 sequence reads: CASSKGQGAETQYF. The CDR3 DNA reads TGCGCCAGCAGCAAGGGACAGGGGGCAGAGACCCAGTACTTC.

The chain links TRBV7-2 to TRBJ2-1; D is undetermined. This CDR3 has 16 residues. Germline V gene data show CDR1 as SGHTA and CDR2 as FQGNSA. V was cut by 4 bases and J by 1 base, with 14 bases left in between. The CDR3 sequence: CASSSLVRVSYNEQFF. CDR3 DNA: TGTGCCAGCAGCTCTTTGGTGCGCGTGTCCTACAATGAGCAGTTCTTC. Full variable domain (outside the CDR3, taken from reference TRBV7-2 and TRBJ2-1): GAGVSQSPSNKVTEKGKDVELRCDPISGHTALYWYRQSLGQGLEFLIYFQGNSAPDKSGLPSDRFSAERTGGSVSTLTIQRTQQEDSAVYLCASSSLVRVSYNEQFFGPGTRLTVL.

This clonotype was detected a few times. The chain recombines TRBV28 with TRBJ2-5, with TRBD1 matching over 8 bases. After removal of 11 bases from V and 2 bases from J, the junction contained 7 bases not matched to a gene. The CDR3 is 13 amino acids. The germline V gene has CDR1 MDHEN and CDR2 SYDVKM. CDR3 protein: CASWGQEQETQYF. The CDR3 bases are TGTGCCTCCTGGGGACAGGAGCAAGAGACCCAGTACTTC.

This clonotype was seen at least ten times. The chain links TRBV6-5 to TRBJ2-7, with 7 nucleotides matching TRBD1. V dropped 4 bases and J dropped 2; count of bases not matched to a gene: 5. The CDR3 is 14 amino acids. CDR1 is MNHEY, CDR2 SVGAGI, per germline. CDR3: CASSFRDRPYEQYF. The CDR3 nucleotides are TGTGCCAGCAGTTTCCGGGACAGACCCTACGAGCAGTACTTC.

This clonotype was seen only once. A much larger clone lies a single base off, so this may be a read error. The rearrangement uses TRBV20-1 and TRBJ2-1, with TRBD2 matching 13 bases. CDR1 and CDR2 from the germline V gene are DFQATT and SNEGSKA (reference sequence). The CDR3 sequence is 13 residues long. The CDR3 DNA sequence: TGCAGTGGACTAGCGGGGGGTCACAATGAGCTGTTCTTC. Translation gives CSGLAGGHNELFF.

V gene TRBV5-1 combines with J gene TRBJ2-2; TRBD1 agrees at 11 bases. This CDR3 is 15 amino acids long. V lost 4 bases, J lost 7 bases, and 6 bases stayed unmatched. CDR1 SGHRS and CDR2 YFSETQ come from the germline V gene. The CDR3 nucleotides are TGCGCCAGCAGCGGAGGACAGGGGGCATACGGGGAGCTGTTTTTT. Amino acid sequence: CASSGGQGAYGELFF.

This clonotype was detected ten times or more. The chain carries TRBV10-3 and TRBJ2-1; TRBD2 matches at 7 bases. Germline CDR1 ENHRY, CDR2 SYGVKD. Trimming removed 7 bases from V and 5 bases from J; junction bases left unmatched: 8. The CDR3 totals 14 residues. CDR3: CAITTGGNHNEQFF. DNA for the CDR3: TGTGCCATCACAACGGGGGGAAACCACAATGAGCAGTTCTTC.

This rearrangement joins TRBV3-1 to TRBJ2-2; the D gene could be TRBD1 or TRBD2 (5 bases each). Between the trimmed V and J ends, which lost 10 bases and 2 bases, there was a span of 17 bases. The CDR3 has 15 amino acids. Germline assignment: CDR1 LGHDT and CDR2 YNNKEL (reference sequence). CDR3 amino acids: CATCKRGSNTGELFF. The CDR3 DNA follows: TGTGCCACCTGCAAGAGGGGCAGTAACACCGGGGAGCTGTTTTTT.

At least ten counts were recorded for this clonotype. The rearrangement uses TRBV4-3 and TRBJ2-7, with D uncertain. V gave up 1 base and J gave up 0 bases, with 10 bases separating them. This CDR3 has 15 amino acids. Germline loops: CDR1 LGHNA, CDR2 YSLEER. In DNA, the CDR3 is TGCGCCAGCAGCCAAGTGCCGGACGCCTCCTACGAGCAGTACTTC. This encodes CASSQVPDASYEQYF.

This clonotype was seen repeatedly, ten times or more. This sequence joins TRBV12-3 or TRBV12-4 and TRBJ1-2; D might be TRBD1 (5 bases). V was cut by 5 bases and J by 6 bases, with 16 bases left in between. The CDR3 has 14 residues. The CDR3 loop is CASSPQSGHDGYTF. The CDR3 nucleotides read TGTGCCAGCAGTCCCCAATCGGGGCACGATGGCTACACCTTC.